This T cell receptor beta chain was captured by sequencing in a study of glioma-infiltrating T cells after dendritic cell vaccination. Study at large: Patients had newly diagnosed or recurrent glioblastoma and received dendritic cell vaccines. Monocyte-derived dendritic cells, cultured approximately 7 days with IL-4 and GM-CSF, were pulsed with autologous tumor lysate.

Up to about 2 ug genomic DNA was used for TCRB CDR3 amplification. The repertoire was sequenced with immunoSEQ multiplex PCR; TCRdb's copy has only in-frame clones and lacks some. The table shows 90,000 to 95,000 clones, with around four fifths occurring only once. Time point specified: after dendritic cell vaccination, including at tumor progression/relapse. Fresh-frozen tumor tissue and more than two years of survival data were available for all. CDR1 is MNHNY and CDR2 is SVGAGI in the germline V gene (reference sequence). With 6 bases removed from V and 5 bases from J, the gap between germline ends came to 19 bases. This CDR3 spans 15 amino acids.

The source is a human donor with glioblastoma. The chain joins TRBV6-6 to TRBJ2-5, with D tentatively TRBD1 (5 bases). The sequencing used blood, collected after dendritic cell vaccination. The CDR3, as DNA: TGTGCCAGCAGAACCTCGGCCAGGGTGGTGGAGACCCAGTACTTC. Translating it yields CASRTSARVVETQYF.